The text below deals with one TCR beta chain. The record originates from a study of CD8 T cells in Susac syndrome. After removal of 2 bases from V and 6 bases from J, the junction contained 4 bases not matched to a gene. The germline V gene encodes CDR1 SEHNR and CDR2 FQNEAQ (reference sequence). The CDR3 length is 15 residues. RNA in amounts of about 0.45 to 1 ug was reverse transcribed with random hexamers. TCRdb ran MiXCR on the immunoSEQ multiplex PCR reads and lists one entry per CDR3 protein. The sample shows about 300,000 distinct CDR3 sequences, 80% to 90% of them seen only once. The sequencing sample was made of CD8+ T cells from PBMCs. The origin of this receptor is a human donor with multiple sclerosis. V and J are TRBV7-9 and TRBJ2-1, with 10 bases fitting TRBD2. The CDR3 protein is CASSLLAGASNEQFF. The CDR3, as DNA: TGTGCCAGCAGCTTACTAGCGGGAGCTAGCAATGAGCAGTTCTTC.